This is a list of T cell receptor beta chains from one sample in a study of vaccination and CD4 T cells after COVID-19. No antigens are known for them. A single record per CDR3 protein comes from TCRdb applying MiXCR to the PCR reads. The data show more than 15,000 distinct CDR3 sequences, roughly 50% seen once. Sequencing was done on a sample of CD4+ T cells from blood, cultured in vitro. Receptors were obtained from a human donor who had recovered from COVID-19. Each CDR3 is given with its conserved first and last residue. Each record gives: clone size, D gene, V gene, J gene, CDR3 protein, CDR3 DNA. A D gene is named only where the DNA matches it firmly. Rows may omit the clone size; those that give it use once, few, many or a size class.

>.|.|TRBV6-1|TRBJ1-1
CASRITDRLNTEAFF
TGTGCCAGCAGGATTACAGACAGGCTGAACACTGAAGCTTTCTTT
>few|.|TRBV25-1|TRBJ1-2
CASSEWQGGGYTF
TGTGCCAGCAGTGAATGGCAGGGCGGCGGCTACACCTTC
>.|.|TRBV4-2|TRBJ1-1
CASSQGGAMNTEAFF
TGTGCCAGCAGCCAAGGGGGGGCCATGAACACTGAAGCTTTCTTT
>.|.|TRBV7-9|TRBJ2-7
CASSLGTVGYEQYF
TGTGCCAGCAGCTTAGGGACAGTGGGATACGAGCAGTACTTC
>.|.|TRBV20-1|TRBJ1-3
CSARDNVHQISGNTIYF
TGCAGTGCTAGAGATAACGTACATCAAATCTCTGGAAACACCATATATTTT
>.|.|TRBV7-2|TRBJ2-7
CASSLEGTFYEQYF
TGTGCCAGCAGCTTAGAGGGGACCTTCTACGAGCAGTACTTC
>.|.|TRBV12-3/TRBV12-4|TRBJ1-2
CASSLREGRLNGYTF
TGTGCCAGCAGTTTGCGGGAGGGACGGCTTAATGGCTACACCTTC
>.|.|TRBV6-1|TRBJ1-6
CASSDGKGSPLHF
TGTGCCAGCAGTGATGGAAAGGGGTCACCCCTCCACTTT
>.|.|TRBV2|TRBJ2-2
CASSRLPGANTGELFF
TGTGCCAGCAGTAGGCTCCCTGGGGCGAACACCGGGGAGCTGTTTTTT
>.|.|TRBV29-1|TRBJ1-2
CSTSGLNYGYTF
TGCAGCACCTCCGGCCTCAACTATGGCTACACCTTC
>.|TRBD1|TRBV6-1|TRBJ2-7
CASSENDRDGTYEQYF
TGTGCCAGCAGTGAAAACGACAGGGACGGGACCTACGAGCAGTACTTC
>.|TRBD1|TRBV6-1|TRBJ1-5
CASSPGQTGNQPQHF
TGTGCCAGCAGTCCGGGACAGACCGGCAATCAGCCCCAGCATTTT